What follows is one TCR beta chain and its context. Antigen specificity is unknown. The study ran its PCR with 60 Vbeta and 13 Jbeta primers. TCRdb's table, derived via immunoSEQ multiplex PCR, lists solely in-frame clones and lacks some. The data contain fewer than 85,000 clones, 74% of them seen just once; the ten biggest clones take up roughly 9%. These data originate in a study of cytomegalovirus exposure and HLA in healthy donors. General observations from the study: The later analysis indicated that the majority of CMV-associated TCR beta chains appeared HLA-restricted. The analysis excluded some indistinguishable V segments, including TRBV6-2 and TRBV6-3. Cytomegalovirus-associated status was assigned to 164 TCR beta chains. When analyzed later, the rates of TCR association showed variation by HLA locus, with DRB1 the most and HLA-C the fewest.

V lost 6 bases and J lost 2; bases outside the gene matches: 5. The CDR3 loop spans 15 amino acids. The germline V gene has CDR1 MDHEN and CDR2 SYDVKM. The clonotype originates from a man aged 35 to 55 in good health and CMV-seropositive. The sequencing sample was made of PBMCs. The rearrangement joins TRBV28 to TRBJ2-3, with 10 bases fitting TRBD1. The CDR3 DNA is TGTGCCAGCAGCACGGGACAGGGGTACACAGATACGCAGTATTTT. Translating it yields CASSTGQGYTDTQYF.